This T cell receptor beta chain was sequenced in a study of T cell changes during pregnancy in multiple sclerosis. Assay: immunoSEQ multiplex PCR; the TCRdb copy retains only in-frame clones and omits some. Found here are approximately 41,000 clones, around 91% of them singletons; the top ten hold 8% to 10%. CDR3 size: 13 residues. The J segment lost 2 bases and the V segment lost 3 bases, leaving 0 bases of the junction unmatched. Per the germline V gene, CDR1 is PRHDT and CDR2 is FYEKMQ (reference sequence). A single count supports this clone. The gene calls are TRBV13 and TRBJ2-5, with 7 bases aligning to TRBD1. The sequence came from a female donor with multiple sclerosis, enrolled in a pregnancy study. The sample consisted of CD8+ T cells from peripheral blood mononuclear cells, taken in the first trimester of pregnancy. CDR3: CASSLGQQETQYF. The CDR3 coding sequence is TGTGCCAGCAGCTTGGGACAGCAAGAGACCCAGTACTTC. Drawing the rest from reference TRBV13 and TRBJ2-5, the complete variable domain is AAGVIQSPRHLIKEKRETATLKCYPIPRHDTVYWYQQGPGQDPQFLISFYEKMQSDKGSIPDRFSAQQFSDYHSELNMSSLELGDSALYFCASSLGQQETQYFGPGTRLLVL.